This T cell receptor beta chain was found in a study of cytomegalovirus exposure and HLA in healthy donors. This clone turned up a few times. The antigen remains undetermined. The CDR3 is made up of 13 amino acids. CDR1 is SGHTA, CDR2 FQGTGA, per germline. V lost 2 bases, J lost 6 bases, and 10 bases lay in between. Broader study findings: The availability of immune exposure information extended only to CMV serostatus. After further analysis at a later stage, roughly 15,000 TCR beta sequences were associated with HLA alleles at 0.05 false discovery rate. Previously analyzed data showed that most TCR beta V segments were productive at a frequency of about 87% or about 30%.

PCR primers comprised 60 Vbeta and 13 Jbeta primers. Profiling relied on immunoSEQ multiplex PCR, and the TCRdb table lists in-frame clones only, not all of them. The sample contains 150,000 or so clones, approximately 80% of which appear only once. The donors, nominally healthy at sampling, likely had unrecorded immune exposures. The sample taken for sequencing was PBMCs. V and J are TRBV7-3 and TRBJ1-1; D is unresolved. The TCR was taken from a male donor in good health and CMV-seronegative. The CDR3 region is CASSLDLTAEAFF. CDR3 bases: TGTGCCAGCAGCTTAGATCTTACTGCTGAAGCTTTCTTT. The entire variable domain, with the rest obtained from reference TRBV7-3 and TRBJ1-1, is as follows: GAGVSQTPSNKVTEKGKYVELRCDPISGHTALYWYRQSLGQGPEFLIYFQGTGAADDSGLPNDRFFAVRPEGSVSTLKIQRTERGDSAVYLCASSLDLTAEAFFGQGTRLTVV.